Each of the 2 T cell receptor beta chains below was sequenced from the same sample in a study of blood T cell repertoires in COVID-19. Some clones are missing from TCRdb's copy, which holds only in-frame ones; the method was immunoSEQ multiplex PCR. Of roughly 200,000 clones in the sample, around 85% are singletons; the top ten hold roughly 12%. Sequencing was done on a sample of peripheral blood. The receptor source for this set is a man in his fifties who had recovered from COVID-19.

The chain has TRBV25-1 and TRBJ1-3, with 8 bases that match TRBD1. Germline CDR1 reads MGHDK; CDR2 reads SYGVNS. V lost 9 bases, J lost 8 bases, and 15 bases stayed unmatched. The CDR3 is 15 residues long. The CDR3 is CASRTDRAIGDTIYF. The CDR3 DNA sequence: TGTGCCAGTAGAACGGACAGGGCCATCGGAGACACCATATATTTT.

The rearrangement links TRBV7-2 to TRBJ2-3; 9 bases match TRBD2. The CDR3 covers 16 residues. Germline V gene data show CDR1 as SGHTA and CDR2 as FQGNSA. V gave up 4 bases and J gave up 6 bases; unmatched junction bases: 11. CDR3 loop: CASSSYSGRAVDTQYF. CDR3 DNA: TGTGCCAGCAGCTCTTATAGCGGGAGAGCAGTGGATACGCAGTATTTT.